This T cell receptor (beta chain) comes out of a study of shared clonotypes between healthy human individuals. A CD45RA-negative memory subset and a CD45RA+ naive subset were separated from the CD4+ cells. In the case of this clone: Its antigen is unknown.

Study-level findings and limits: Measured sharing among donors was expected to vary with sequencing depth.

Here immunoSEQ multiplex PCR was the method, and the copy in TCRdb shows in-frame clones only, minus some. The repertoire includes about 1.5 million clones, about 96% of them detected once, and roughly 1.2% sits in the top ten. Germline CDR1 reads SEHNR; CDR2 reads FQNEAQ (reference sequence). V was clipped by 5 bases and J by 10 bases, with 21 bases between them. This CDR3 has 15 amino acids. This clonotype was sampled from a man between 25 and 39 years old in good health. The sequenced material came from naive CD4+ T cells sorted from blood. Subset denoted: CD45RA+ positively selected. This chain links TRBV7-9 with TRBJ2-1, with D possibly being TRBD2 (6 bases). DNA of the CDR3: TGTGCCAGCAGCCCTTCCTGGGAGGTGAGAGAGGAGCAGTTCTTC. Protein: CASSPSWEVREEQFF.